Listed below are T cell receptor beta chains from one sample, sequenced in a study of blood T cell repertoires in COVID-19. Produced via immunoSEQ multiplex PCR; TCRdb's table is partial and in-frame only. The repertoire includes 110,000 to 150,000 clones, 86% of them detected once, and approximately 4.5% sits in the top ten. The material sequenced was PBMCs or T cells enriched from blood (not recorded which). The source of these receptors is a man between 45 and 60 years old who had recovered from COVID-19. Each CDR3 is given with its conserved first and last residue. The D gene is left open where the match is weak. Only part of the rows carry a size: once, few, many, or a class if the clone is expanded.

J gene	clone size	V gene	D gene	CDR3 protein	CDR3 DNA
TRBJ2-1	-	TRBV27	-	CASRTSGTTQFF	TGTGCCAGCAGGACCTCCGGGACAACTCAGTTCTTC
TRBJ1-2	-	TRBV5-4	-	CASSILTGGDENYGYTF	TGTGCCAGCAGCATTCTCACAGGTGGGGATGAAAACTATGGCTACACCTTC
TRBJ2-7	-	TRBV11-1	TRBD2	CASSLTSGAGSYEQYF	TGTGCCAGCAGCCTGACTAGCGGGGCCGGCTCCTACGAGCAGTACTTC
TRBJ2-3	-	TRBV18	-	CASSPARGNPLSDTQYF	TGTGCCAGCTCACCTGCCCGCGGGAACCCTCTGTCAGATACGCAGTATTTT
TRBJ2-3	-	TRBV29-1	TRBD1	CSGKGQGFDTQYF	TGCAGCGGGAAGGGACAGGGTTTCGATACGCAGTATTTT
TRBJ2-3	-	TRBV5-5	-	CASSLEPPLGTDTQYF	TGTGCCAGCAGCTTGGAGCCACCATTGGGCACAGATACGCAGTATTTT
TRBJ2-3	-	TRBV28	-	CASRVPSGGRDTQYF	TGTGCCAGCAGGGTCCCCTCTGGAGGCAGAGATACGCAGTATTTT
TRBJ1-2	-	TRBV28	-	CASRRGGYYGYTF	TGTGCCAGCAGAAGGGGGGGGTACTATGGCTACACCTTC
TRBJ1-1	-	TRBV19	-	CASSILAGVNTEAFF	TGTGCCAGTAGTATTTTGGCGGGGGTGAACACTGAAGCTTTCTTT
TRBJ1-5	-	TRBV28	-	CASSPGRQGSQPQHF	TGTGCCAGCAGTCCCGGGCGCCAGGGTAGTCAGCCCCAGCATTTT
TRBJ2-4	-	TRBV19	TRBD1	CATAPDRANKNIQYF	TGTGCCACCGCACCCGACAGGGCCAACAAAAACATTCAGTACTTC
TRBJ1-2	-	TRBV11-3	-	CASSSIKWDIPNYGYTF	TGTGCCAGCAGCTCTATTAAATGGGACATACCTAACTATGGCTACACCTTC
TRBJ1-2	-	TRBV19	-	CASSIGRGGYTF	TGTGCCAGTAGTATAGGAAGGGGAGGCTACACCTTC
TRBJ2-4	-	TRBV19	-	CASSIEHTGIQYF	TGTGCCAGTAGTATAGAACATACGGGCATTCAGTACTTC
TRBJ1-4	once	TRBV28	TRBD1	CASSSRPRDRGPGQTFGEKLFF	TGTGCCAGCAGTTCCCGTCCACGGGACAGGGGGCCCGGCCAAACGTTCGGTGAAAAACTGTTTTTT
TRBJ2-2	few	TRBV7-2	-	CASTTMGSTGELFF	TGTGCCAGCACCACGATGGGGAGCACCGGGGAGCTGTTTTTT
TRBJ1-1	-	TRBV5-1	-	CASSDETAIGAFF	TGCGCCAGCAGTGATGAGACAGCTATTGGAGCTTTCTTT
TRBJ2-2	few	TRBV2	TRBD1	CASSDGTGGTGELFF	TGTGCCAGCAGTGACGGGACAGGGGGCACCGGGGAGCTGTTTTTT
TRBJ1-5	-	TRBV5-4	TRBD1	CASSETGGAGNQPQHF	TGTGCCAGCAGCGAGACAGGGGGCGCCGGCAATCAGCCCCAGCATTTT
TRBJ1-3	few	TRBV28	TRBD1	CASSLWGTASSGNTIYF	TGTGCCAGCAGTTTATGGGGGACAGCCAGCTCTGGAAACACCATATATTTT
TRBJ1-6	-	TRBV5-1	-	CASSSTGIPDSPLHF	TGCGCCAGCAGCTCAACAGGGATCCCAGATTCACCCCTCCACTTT
TRBJ2-1	-	TRBV10-3	TRBD2	CAISESIAGGPEEQFF	TGTGCCATCAGTGAGTCAATAGCGGGAGGGCCGGAAGAGCAGTTCTTC
TRBJ2-3	-	TRBV7-2	-	CASSPRGSTDTQYF	TGTGCCAGCAGCCCGAGGGGGTCCACAGATACGCAGTATTTT
TRBJ1-2	-	TRBV7-8	-	CASTLPGRNYGYTF	TGTGCCAGCACCCTGCCAGGCCGTAACTATGGCTACACCTTC
TRBJ2-2	-	TRBV5-5	-	CASSFHTDWTGELFF	TGTGCCAGCAGCTTTCATACGGACTGGACCGGGGAGCTGTTTTTT
TRBJ2-3	-	TRBV27	TRBD2	CASTPGLNTDTQYF	TGTGCCAGCACCCCGGGACTAAACACAGATACGCAGTATTTT
TRBJ2-4	-	TRBV27	-	CASRTDRNNIQYF	TGTGCCAGCAGAACCGACAGGAATAACATTCAGTACTTC
TRBJ2-7	-	TRBV7-8	TRBD1	CASSLDRGSYEQYF	TGTGCCAGCAGCTTAGACAGGGGCTCCTACGAGCAGTACTTC
TRBJ1-3	-	TRBV7-2	-	CASSLVLGRAPNF	TGTGCCAGCAGCTTAGTTCTCGGGCGGGCCCCTAATTTT